This record covers a single T cell receptor (beta chain). Clones were sequenced by immunoSEQ multiplex PCR, and TCRdb holds only the in-frame ones, with some missing. The sample lists about 240,000 clones; roughly 87% were seen once. This sample was taken from a study of blood T cell repertoires in COVID-19. Across the whole study: The United States, Italy and Spain provided the acute and convalescent COVID-19 samples.

Germline V lookup: CDR1 LNHDA, CDR2 SQIVND (reference sequence). Trimming stripped 10 bases from V and 2 bases from J, with 12 bases between. The CDR3 extends over 12 amino acids. The source is a woman younger than 45 with acute or convalescent COVID-19. Sequenced input: peripheral blood. The chain joins TRBV19 to TRBJ2-7; a weak D match, TRBD2 (5 bases). CDR3 protein: CATSGGPYEQYF. CDR3 nucleotides: TGTGCCACCTCTGGAGGCCCCTACGAGCAGTACTTC.